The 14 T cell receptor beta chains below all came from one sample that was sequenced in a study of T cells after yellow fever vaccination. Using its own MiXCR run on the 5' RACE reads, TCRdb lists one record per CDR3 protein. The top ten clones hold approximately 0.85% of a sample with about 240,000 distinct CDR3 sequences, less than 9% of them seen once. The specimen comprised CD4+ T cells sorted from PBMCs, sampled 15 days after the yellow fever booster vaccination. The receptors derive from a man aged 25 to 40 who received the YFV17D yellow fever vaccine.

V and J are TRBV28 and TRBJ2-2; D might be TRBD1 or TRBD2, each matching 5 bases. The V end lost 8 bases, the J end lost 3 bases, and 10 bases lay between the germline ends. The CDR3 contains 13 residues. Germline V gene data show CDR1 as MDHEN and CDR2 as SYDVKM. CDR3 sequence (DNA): TGTGCCAGCCTCGGGACGGACACCGGGGAGCTGTTTTTT. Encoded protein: CASLGTDTGELFF.

The CDR3 here is CASSLVFILDGYTF. For the CDR3, the DNA is TGTGCCAGCAGCTTAGTTTTCATTCTGGATGGCTACACCTTC. The chain is built from TRBV7-2 and TRBJ1-2, with unresolved D. The CDR3 length is 14 residues. V was trimmed by 1 base and J by 6 bases, leaving 12 bases between them. Per germline, CDR1 SGHTA and CDR2 FQGNSA.

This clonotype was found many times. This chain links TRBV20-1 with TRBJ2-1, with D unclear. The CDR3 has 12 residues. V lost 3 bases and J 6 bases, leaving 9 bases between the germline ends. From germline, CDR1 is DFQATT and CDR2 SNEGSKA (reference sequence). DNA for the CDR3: TGCAGTGCTAGGCGGCAGATCAATGAGCAGTTCTTC. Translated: CSARRQINEQFF.

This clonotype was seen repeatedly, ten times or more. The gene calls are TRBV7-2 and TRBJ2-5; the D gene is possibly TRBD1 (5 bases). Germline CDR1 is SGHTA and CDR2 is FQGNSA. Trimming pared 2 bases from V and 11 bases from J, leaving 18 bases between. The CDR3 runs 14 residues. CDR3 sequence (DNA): TGTGCCAGCAGCTTACAACCCGGACCAGGGTTTCAGTACTTC. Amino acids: CASSLQPGPGFQYF.

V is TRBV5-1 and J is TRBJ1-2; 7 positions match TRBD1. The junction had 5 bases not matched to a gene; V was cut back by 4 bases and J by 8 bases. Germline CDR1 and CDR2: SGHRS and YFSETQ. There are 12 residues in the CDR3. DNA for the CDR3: TGCGCCAGCAGCCGGACAGGTTTCGGCTACACCTTC. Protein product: CASSRTGFGYTF.

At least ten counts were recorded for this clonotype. The DNA of the CDR3 is TGTGCCATATGTCAGAGTCCGAACACTGAAGCTTTCTTT. Amino acids: CAICQSPNTEAFF. The J gene is TRBJ1-1, the V gene TRBV10-3; D is unclear. Germline V gene lookup returns CDR1 ENHRY and CDR2 SYGVKD. This CDR3 is 13 amino acids long. V was pared by 9 bases and J by 1 base, with 12 bases between.

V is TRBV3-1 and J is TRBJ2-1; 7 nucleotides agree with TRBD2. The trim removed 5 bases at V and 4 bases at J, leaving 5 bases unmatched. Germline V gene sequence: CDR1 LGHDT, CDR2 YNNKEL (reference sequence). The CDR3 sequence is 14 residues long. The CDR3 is CASSSGVGYNEQFF. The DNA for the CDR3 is TGTGCCAGCAGCAGCGGGGTGGGGTACAATGAGCAGTTCTTC.

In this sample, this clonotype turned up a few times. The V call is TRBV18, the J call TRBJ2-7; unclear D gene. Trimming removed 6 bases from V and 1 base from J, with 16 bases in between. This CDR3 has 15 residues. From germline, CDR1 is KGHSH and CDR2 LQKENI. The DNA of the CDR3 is TGTGCCAGCTCCCTCACCCCAGGCCTTTCCTACGAGCAGTACTTC. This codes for CASSLTPGLSYEQYF.

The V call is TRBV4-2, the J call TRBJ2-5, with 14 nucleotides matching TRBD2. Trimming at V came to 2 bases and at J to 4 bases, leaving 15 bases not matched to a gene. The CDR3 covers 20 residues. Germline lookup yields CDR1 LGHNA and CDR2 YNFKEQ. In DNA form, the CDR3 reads TGTGCCAGCAGCCAACTTAAAGGGACTAGCGGGAGCGGGGTAGGAGAGACCCAGTACTTC. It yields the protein CASSQLKGTSGSGVGETQYF.

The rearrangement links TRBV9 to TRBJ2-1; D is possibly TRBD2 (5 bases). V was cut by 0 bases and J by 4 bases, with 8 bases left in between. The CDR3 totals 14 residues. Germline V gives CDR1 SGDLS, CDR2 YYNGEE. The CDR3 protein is CASSVEAVYNEQFF. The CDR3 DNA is TGTGCCAGCAGCGTAGAAGCGGTATACAATGAGCAGTTCTTC. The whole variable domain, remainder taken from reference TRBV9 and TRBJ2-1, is DSGVTQTPKHLITATGQRVTLRCSPRSGDLSVYWYQQSLDQGLQFLIQYYNGEERAKGNILERFSAQQFPDLHSELNLSSLELGDSALYFCASSVEAVYNEQFFGPGTRLTVL.

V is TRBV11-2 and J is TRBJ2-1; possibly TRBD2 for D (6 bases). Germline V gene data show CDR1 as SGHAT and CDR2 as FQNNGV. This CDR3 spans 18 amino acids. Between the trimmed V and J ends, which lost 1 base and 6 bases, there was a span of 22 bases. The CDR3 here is CASSLGLGSSEMGNEQFF. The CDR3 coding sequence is TGTGCCAGCAGCTTAGGTTTGGGATCTAGCGAAATGGGCAATGAGCAGTTCTTC.

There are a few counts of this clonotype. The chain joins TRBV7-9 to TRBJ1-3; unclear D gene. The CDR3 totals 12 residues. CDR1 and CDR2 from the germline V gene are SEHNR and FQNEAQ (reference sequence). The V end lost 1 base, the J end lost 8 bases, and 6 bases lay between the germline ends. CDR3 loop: CASSLVLDTIYF. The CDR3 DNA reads TGTGCCAGCAGCTTAGTCTTGGACACCATATATTTT.

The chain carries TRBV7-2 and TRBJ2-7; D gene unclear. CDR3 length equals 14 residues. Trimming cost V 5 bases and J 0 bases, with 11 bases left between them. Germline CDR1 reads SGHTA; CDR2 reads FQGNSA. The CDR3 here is CASSGMKGSYEQYF. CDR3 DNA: TGTGCCAGCAGCGGAATGAAGGGCTCCTACGAGCAGTACTTC.

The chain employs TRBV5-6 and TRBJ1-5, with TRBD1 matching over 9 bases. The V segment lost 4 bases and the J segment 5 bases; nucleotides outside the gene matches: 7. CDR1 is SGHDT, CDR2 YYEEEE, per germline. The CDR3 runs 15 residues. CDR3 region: CASSQKDRGYQPQHF. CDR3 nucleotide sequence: TGTGCCAGCAGCCAAAAGGACAGGGGCTATCAGCCCCAGCATTTT.